These 2 T cell receptor beta chains were sequenced from one sample in a study of cytomegalovirus exposure and HLA in healthy donors. PCR used 60 Vbeta primers and 13 Jbeta primers. Method: immunoSEQ multiplex PCR; TCRdb's copy keeps in-frame clones and lacks some. The data show more than 95,000 clones, with 75% seen just once and roughly 1.2% held by the top ten. Sequencing input: PBMCs. The receptors shown here come from a middle-aged man in good health and CMV-seronegative.

The gene calls are TRBV2 and TRBJ1-2; D gene ambiguous. V was shortened by 6 bases and J by 8 bases, with 16 bases between the two germline ends. There are 13 residues in the CDR3. Germline V gene lookup returns CDR1 SNHLY and CDR2 FYNNEI. The CDR3 sequence is CASSDRTREGYTF. CDR3 bases: TGTGCCAGCAGCGACCGGACTAGGGAGGGCTACACCTTC.

The chain couples TRBV28 to TRBJ1-4; D not resolved. The V gene lost 1 base and the J gene lost 6 bases, with 3 bases spanning the gap. The germline V gene has CDR1 MDHEN and CDR2 SYDVKM. This CDR3 spans 12 amino acids. The CDR3 region is CASSLFYEKLFF. DNA for the CDR3: TGTGCCAGCAGTTTATTCTATGAAAAACTGTTTTTT.